This T cell receptor (beta chain) was captured by sequencing in a study of tumor-infiltrating lymphocytes in primary liver carcinoma. In the study overall: Patients comprised men and women whose ages fell between 30 and 69 years.

As to this clonotype: Its antigen is undetermined. At one boundary the junction diverges from the germline segment, which might be a read error.

The CDR3 consists of 13 residues. Germline V gene lookup returns CDR1 MNHNS and CDR2 SASEGT. Scientists recovered RNA and DNA together from roughly 20-30 mg of unsorted bulk tissue. Patients were chronically HBV-infected and treatment-naive. Production of TCR beta cDNA used around 500 ng total RNA together with a constant-region primer. Amplification in three nested multiplex PCR rounds with slightly modified ARM-PCR gave rise to TCR beta libraries. Each of the first two PCR rounds ran roughly 9 cycles with TRBV1-TRBV30 forward and C-beta reverse primers. A single record per CDR3 protein comes from TCRdb applying MiXCR to the multiplex PCR reads. The sample holds tens of thousands of distinct CDR3 sequences, roughly 70% seen once. Overall study results and limits: Top clones occupying all five tumor regions numbered only about 7-25%.

The TCR was taken from a man aged 40-49 years with primary liver carcinoma and hepatitis B virus infection. What was sequenced was liver tumor tissue from sampling region 2. Subset: tumor region T2, inferior pole. The chain has TRBV6-1 and TRBJ1-1; D gene unclear. CDR3 in DNA: TGTGCCAGTAGTGTCCCACTCAACACTGAAGCTTTCTTT. This sequence encodes CASSVPLNTEAFF.